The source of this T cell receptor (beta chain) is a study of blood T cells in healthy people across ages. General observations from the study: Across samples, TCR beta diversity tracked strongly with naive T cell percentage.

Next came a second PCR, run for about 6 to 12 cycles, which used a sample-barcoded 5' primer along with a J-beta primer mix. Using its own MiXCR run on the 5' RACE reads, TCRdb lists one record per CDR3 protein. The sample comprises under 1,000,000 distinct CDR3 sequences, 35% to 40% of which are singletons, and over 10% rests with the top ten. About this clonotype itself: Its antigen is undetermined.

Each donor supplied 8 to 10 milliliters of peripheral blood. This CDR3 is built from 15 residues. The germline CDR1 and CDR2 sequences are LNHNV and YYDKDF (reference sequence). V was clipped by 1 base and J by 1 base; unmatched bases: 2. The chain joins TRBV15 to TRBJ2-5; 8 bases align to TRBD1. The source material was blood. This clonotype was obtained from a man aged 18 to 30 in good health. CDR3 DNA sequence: TGTGCCACCAGCAGAGCCGGACAGGGCCAAGAGACCCAGTACTTC. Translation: CATSRAGQGQETQYF.